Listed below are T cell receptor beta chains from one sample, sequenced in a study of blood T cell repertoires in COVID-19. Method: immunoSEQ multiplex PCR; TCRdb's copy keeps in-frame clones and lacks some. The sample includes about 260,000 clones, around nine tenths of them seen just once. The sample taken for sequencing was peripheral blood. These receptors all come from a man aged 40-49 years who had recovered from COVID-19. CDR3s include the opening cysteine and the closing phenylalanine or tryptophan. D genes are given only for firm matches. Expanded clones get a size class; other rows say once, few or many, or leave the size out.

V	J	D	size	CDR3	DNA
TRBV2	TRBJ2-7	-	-	CASSATGKSYEQYF	TGTGCCAGCAGTGCTACTGGTAAATCCTACGAGCAGTACTTC
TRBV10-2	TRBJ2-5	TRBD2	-	CASSESGAGGGETQYF	TGCGCCAGCAGTGAGTCGGGAGCGGGAGGGGGAGAGACCCAGTACTTC
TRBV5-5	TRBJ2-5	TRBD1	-	CASRPLTGKETQYF	TGTGCCAGCAGACCCCTGACAGGGAAGGAGACCCAGTACTTC
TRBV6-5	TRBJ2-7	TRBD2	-	CASSYSTSYSYEQYF	TGTGCCAGCAGTTACTCGACTAGCTATTCCTACGAGCAGTACTTC
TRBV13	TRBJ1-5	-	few	CASSIRRGESQPQHF	TGTGCCAGCAGCATCCGACGGGGGGAAAGTCAGCCCCAGCATTTT
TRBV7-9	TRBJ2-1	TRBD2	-	CASSLRTSGPLEQFF	TGTGCCAGCAGCTTACGGACTAGCGGTCCCCTTGAGCAGTTCTTC
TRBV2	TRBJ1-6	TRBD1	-	CASRTGTGSSYNSPLHF	TGTGCCAGCAGGACCGGGACAGGGAGCTCCTATAATTCACCCCTCCACTTT
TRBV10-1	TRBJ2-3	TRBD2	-	CASSEKVRGGRGTDTQYF	TGCGCCAGCAGTGAAAAGGTCCGGGGGGGGCGGGGCACAGATACGCAGTATTTT
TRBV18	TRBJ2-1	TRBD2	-	CASSVLLAGGLSYNEQFF	TGTGCCAGCTCAGTCCTCCTAGCGGGGGGTCTCTCATACAATGAGCAGTTCTTC
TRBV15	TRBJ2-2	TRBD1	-	CATSRQGAVGELFF	TGTGCCACCAGCAGACAGGGGGCGGTCGGGGAGCTGTTTTTT
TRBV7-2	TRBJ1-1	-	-	CASSFSTNTEAFF	TGTGCCAGCAGTTTCAGTACCAACACTGAAGCTTTCTTT
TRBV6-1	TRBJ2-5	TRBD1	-	CASSEARGPGQKYF	TGTGCCAGCAGTGAAGCAAGAGGGCCGGGACAGAAGTACTTC
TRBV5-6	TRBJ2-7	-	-	CASSSPARVPYEQYF	TGTGCCAGCAGCTCACCTGCCCGGGTTCCCTACGAGCAGTACTTC
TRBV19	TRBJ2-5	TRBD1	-	CASSLPRTGGETQYF	TGTGCCAGTAGCTTACCGAGGACAGGGGGGGAGACCCAGTACTTC